This is a list of T cell receptor beta chains from one sample in a study of blood T cell repertoires in COVID-19. Sequencing used immunoSEQ multiplex PCR; TCRdb keeps in-frame clones, though not all of them. The data show approximately 210,000 clones, roughly 81% seen once. Sequenced input: peripheral blood. The receptor source for this set is a woman aged 45-65 years with active or convalescent COVID-19. The CDR3 runs from the conserved cysteine through the conserved F or W. A D gene is named only where the DNA matches it firmly. Clone size is given for some rows only: seen once, a few or many times, or a class if the clone is expanded.

j_gene,v_gene,d_gene,abundance,CDR3nt,CDR3aa
TRBJ1-4,TRBV6-1,NA,NA,TGTGCCAGCAGTGACGGGGGAAAAAATAATGAAAAACTGTTTTTT,CASSDGGKNNEKLFF
TRBJ1-5,TRBV6-6,NA,NA,TGTGCCAGCAGTTACGAACCAGGGATAAGCAATCAGCCCCAGCATTTT,CASSYEPGISNQPQHF
TRBJ2-4,TRBV5-6,TRBD1,NA,TGTGCCAGCAGCGCGGACAGGGGAGCCAAAAACATTCAGTACTTC,CASSADRGAKNIQYF
TRBJ1-6,TRBV3-1/TRBV3-2,NA,once,TGTGCCAGCAGCAGCCTTGCTCCCATTTCATATAATTCACCCCTCCACTTT,CASSSLAPISYNSPLHF
TRBJ1-5,TRBV6-6,TRBD1,NA,TGTGCCAGCACCCCCAGGGGGCGGGGGCAGCCCCAGCATTTT,CASTPRGRGQPQHF
TRBJ1-4,TRBV6-5,TRBD1,NA,TGTGCCAGCAGGAGGGGACAGGGGGGAGAAAAACTGTTTTTT,CASRRGQGGEKLFF
TRBJ2-3,TRBV5-1,NA,NA,TGCGCCAGCAGCTTGGGCAGGGGCACAGATACGCAGTATTTT,CASSLGRGTDTQYF
TRBJ1-2,TRBV28,NA,NA,TGTGCCAGCAGTTACCTTTGGGAGGGCTACACCTTC,CASSYLWEGYTF
TRBJ1-2,TRBV27,TRBD1,NA,TGTGCCAGCAGCCCGCAGCCCCCTCCAGGGGGGTATGGCTACACCTTC,CASSPQPPPGGYGYTF
TRBJ2-2,TRBV6-5,TRBD1,NA,TGTGCCAGCAGGAAACAGGGGGCAGCGGGGGAGCTGTTTTTT,CASRKQGAAGELFF
TRBJ2-3,TRBV6-2/TRBV6-3,TRBD2,NA,TGTGCCAGCAGTTACGACAGCGGGAGTTCAGATACGCAGTATTTT,CASSYDSGSSDTQYF
TRBJ1-1,TRBV6-5,TRBD1,NA,TGTGCCAGCAGTTGGGCCCCAGGGGGGACTGAAGCTTTCTTT,CASSWAPGGTEAFF
TRBJ2-1,TRBV29-1,TRBD1,NA,TGCAGCGTTCCATCACGCCGACAGGGGAAGTTGGGTGAGCAGTTCTTC,CSVPSRRQGKLGEQFF
TRBJ1-1,TRBV11-2,NA,NA,TGTGCCAGCAGCTATACCAGGGGTGAGAGTGAAGCTTTCTTT,CASSYTRGESEAFF
TRBJ2-1,TRBV4-2,TRBD2,NA,TGTGCCAGCACCACTAGCGGGAGCGGCAATGAGCAGTTCTTC,CASTTSGSGNEQFF
TRBJ1-4,TRBV9,TRBD1,NA,TGTGCCAGCAGCGTGCAGGGGGCGCCGCGGGAAAAACTGTTTTTT,CASSVQGAPREKLFF
TRBJ2-7,TRBV27,NA,many,TGTGCCAGCAGTTTTCTACTTCTATCCAACGGGACTTCCGAGCAGTACTTC,CASSFLLLSNGTSEQYF
TRBJ1-2,TRBV18,NA,NA,TGTGCCAGCTCACCGGGCGACAACTATGGCTACACCTTC,CASSPGDNYGYTF
TRBJ2-2,TRBV29-1,NA,NA,TGCAGCGTTCCGGGTTTGCCCGGGGAGCTGTTTTTT,CSVPGLPGELFF
TRBJ1-5,TRBV3-1/TRBV3-2,NA,NA,TGTGCCAGCAGCCAAGGGACAGCTCAGCCCCAGCATTTT,CASSQGTAQPQHF
TRBJ1-5,TRBV19,NA,NA,TGTGCCAGCACTTCTATCGGGAATCAGCCCCAGCATTTT,CASTSIGNQPQHF
TRBJ1-1,TRBV6-5,TRBD1,NA,TGTGCCAGCAGTTACTCTCAGGGGGCGCGCTCTGAAGCTTTCTTT,CASSYSQGARSEAFF
TRBJ1-2,TRBV5-5,NA,NA,TGTGCCAGCAGCTCCCTTTCAGACTATGGCTACACCTTC,CASSSLSDYGYTF
TRBJ1-2,TRBV24-1,NA,few,TGTGCCACCAGTGATGGTACAGGAAACTATGGCTACACCTTC,CATSDGTGNYGYTF
TRBJ1-6,TRBV5-1,NA,once,TGCGCCAGCAGCTTGGTCCGCCAGGGGTATTCACCCCTCCACTTT,CASSLVRQGYSPLHF
TRBJ1-5,TRBV11-2,NA,NA,TGTGCCAGCAGCTTAGTTGCGGATCAGCCCCAGCATTTT,CASSLVADQPQHF
TRBJ1-4,TRBV5-1,NA,NA,TGCGCCAGCAGCTTACAGGGATCAAACGAAAAACTGTTTTTT,CASSLQGSNEKLFF
TRBJ2-7,TRBV6-5,NA,NA,TGTGCCAGCAGTTACTGGGTTGGGAGTTACGAGCAGTACTTC,CASSYWVGSYEQYF
TRBJ1-1,TRBV2,NA,NA,TGTGCCAGCATCTTGACAGAAGAAGCTTTCTTT,CASILTEEAFF
TRBJ1-5,TRBV3-1/TRBV3-2,NA,NA,TGTGCCAGCAGCCTAACGGGCGGGGTAGGACGCAATCAGCCCCAGCATTTT,CASSLTGGVGRNQPQHF
TRBJ1-3,TRBV5-5,NA,NA,TGTGCCAGCAGCCGACAGGCCTTCTCTGGAAACACCATATATTTT,CASSRQAFSGNTIYF
TRBJ2-2,TRBV11-2,TRBD2,NA,TGTGCCAGCAGCAGGGGACTAGCGTTGGCTGAGCTGTTTTTT,CASSRGLALAELFF
TRBJ1-2,TRBV28,NA,NA,TGTGCCAGCCCCTCTGACCGCCAGGCCCCTTGGGATGGCTACACCTTC,CASPSDRQAPWDGYTF
TRBJ2-5,TRBV10-1,NA,NA,TGCGCCAGCAGTGAGTCGACAGGACGAGAGACCCAGTACTTC,CASSESTGRETQYF
TRBJ2-2,TRBV7-3,NA,NA,TGTGCCAGTTCACAGGGCAGCACCGGGGAGCTGTTTTTT,CASSQGSTGELFF
TRBJ2-3,TRBV6-5,TRBD2,NA,TGTGCCAGCAGGAATCCGGGACTACTTTCTGATACGCAGTATTTT,CASRNPGLLSDTQYF
TRBJ1-1,TRBV7-2,TRBD1,NA,TGTGCCAGCAGCTTAGCGGCAGGGGGGATGAACACTGAAGCTTTCTTT,CASSLAAGGMNTEAFF
TRBJ1-5,TRBV28,NA,NA,TGTGCCAGTCGTGGCGAAAGGGGGAATCAGCCCCAGCATTTT,CASRGERGNQPQHF
TRBJ1-5,TRBV6-1,NA,NA,TGTGCCAGCAGTGTCCTCAGGGGAGATAGCAATCAGCCCCAGCATTTT,CASSVLRGDSNQPQHF
TRBJ2-7,TRBV27,TRBD2,NA,TGTGCCAGCAGTGCACCGGGACTAGGAACCCACGAGCAGTACTTC,CASSAPGLGTHEQYF
TRBJ1-2,TRBV3-1/TRBV3-2,TRBD1,NA,TGTGCCAGCAGCCGGACAGGGGCGACTGGCTACACCTTC,CASSRTGATGYTF